The 7 T cell receptor beta chains given below trace back to one sample, sequenced in a study of blood T cell repertoires in COVID-19. Generated by immunoSEQ multiplex PCR, the TCRdb table keeps only in-frame clones and is missing some. The table shows approximately 200,000 clones, with 80% to 90% occurring only once. Material for sequencing was PBMCs or T cells enriched from blood (not recorded which). The origin of the receptors is a man in his forties who had recovered from COVID-19.

In its sample, this clone was seen once. The J gene is TRBJ1-2, the V gene TRBV5-4, with 7 bases that match TRBD1. Germline CDR1 and CDR2: SGHNT and YYREEE (reference sequence). The CDR3 loop spans 15 amino acids. V lost 4 bases and J lost 5; bases outside the gene matches: 11. The CDR3 loop reads CASSPSGQDDYGYTF. The CDR3 DNA reads as TGTGCCAGCAGCCCCTCCGGACAGGATGATTATGGCTACACCTTC.

The chain uses TRBV5-6 and TRBJ1-3, with unresolved D. Germline assignment: CDR1 SGHDT and CDR2 YYEEEE. Deletions cut 6 bases from V and 0 bases from J, with 13 bases between. The CDR3 runs to 15 residues. Written as DNA, the CDR3 is TGTGCCAGCAACCCTTTGAGAGCCTCTGGAAACACCATATATTTT. As protein: CASNPLRASGNTIYF.

The J gene is TRBJ2-7, the V gene TRBV20-1, with D perhaps matching TRBD2 (5 bases). Germline lookup yields CDR1 DFQATT and CDR2 SNEGSKA (reference sequence). The CDR3 contains 12 residues. Between the trimmed V and J ends, which lost 3 bases and 2 bases, there was a span of 8 bases. CDR3 nucleotide sequence: TGCAGTGCTAGTACGGGGACCTACGAGCAGTACGTC. Its translation is CSASTGTYEQYV.

This clone was seen more than once but under ten times. The V call is TRBV6-5, the J call TRBJ1-5; 7 bases are a match to TRBD1. J gave up 4 bases and V 6 bases, and 6 bases lay outside the gene matches. The germline V gene encodes CDR1 MNHEY and CDR2 SVGAGI. The CDR3 length is 14 residues. CDR3: CASRRGQHNQPQHF. Here the CDR3 DNA reads TGTGCCAGCAGACGGGGACAGCATAATCAGCCCCAGCATTTT.

This clone was recorded once. This chain joins TRBV20-1 and TRBJ2-1, with D maybe TRBD2 (6 bases). The germline V gene encodes CDR1 DFQATT and CDR2 SNEGSKA (reference sequence). Trimming removed 3 bases at V and 10 bases at J, with 10 bases between. This CDR3 spans 11 amino acids. The CDR3 region is CSARTLAEQFF. CDR3 DNA sequence: TGCAGTGCTAGGACCCTAGCGGAGCAGTTCTTC.

This sequence joins TRBV11-1 and TRBJ2-1; D is perhaps TRBD2 (5 bases). The CDR3 contains 12 residues. Trimming left V 4 bases short and J 5 bases short, with 6 bases between. Germline values: CDR1 SGHAT, CDR2 FQDESV (reference sequence). The CDR3 region has the DNA TGTGCCAGCAGCTCCGGGAACAATGAGCAGTTCTTC. Residues: CASSSGNNEQFF. Based on the CDR3 plus reference TRBV11-1 and TRBJ2-1, the full variable domain is EAEVAQSPRYKITEKSQAVAFWCDPISGHATLYWYRQILGQGPELLVQFQDESVVDDSQLPKDRFSAERLKGVDSTLKIQPAELGDSAMYLCASSSGNNEQFFGPGTRLTVL.

This clone was detected only a few times. The rearrangement joins TRBV5-1 to TRBJ1-2, with D perhaps TRBD1 (6 bases). The V and J ends lost 5 bases and 4 bases respectively, with 18 bases between them. CDR1 and CDR2 from the germline V gene are SGHRS and YFSETQ. CDR3 size: 15 residues. This chain's CDR3 is CASSYRGGAGYGYTF. The DNA of the CDR3 is TGCGCCAGCAGTTACCGGGGGGGCGCGGGCTATGGCTACACCTTC.